The 24 T cell receptor beta chains in this list originate from one sample, sequenced in a study of T-cell reconstitution after alpha-beta-depleted transplantation in children. It was with unique molecular identifiers that the TCRbeta library was prepared. Each CDR3 protein is one row after TCRdb ran MiXCR on the PCR reads. The data contain approximately 400,000 distinct CDR3 sequences, roughly a tenth of them seen just once; the ten biggest clones take up 4.5% to 6.5%. Sequenced here: PBMCs from the stem cell graft donor, sampled from the stem cell graft. Receptors were obtained from a human donor who donated a stem cell graft to a child with acute myeloid leukemia.

This clonotype was recorded a few times. The chain uses TRBV4-2 and TRBJ2-1; 7 nucleotides align to TRBD2. The CDR3 loop spans 15 amino acids. V trimming: 0 bases; J trimming: 2 bases; junction bases outside the gene matches: 1. Germline loops: CDR1 LGHNA, CDR2 YNFKEQ. The CDR3 sequence is CASSQDGGAYNEQFF. The DNA for the CDR3 is TGTGCCAGCAGCCAAGATGGGGGGGCCTACAATGAGCAGTTCTTC.

This clonotype showed up just a few times. V gene TRBV25-1 combines with J gene TRBJ2-5; D is uncertain. Germline assignment: CDR1 MGHDK and CDR2 SYGVNS. Trimming took 1 base from V and 3 from J, leaving 9 bases between them. The length of the CDR3 is 14 residues. The CDR3 sequence: CASSEWAGEETQYF. DNA for the CDR3: TGTGCCAGCAGTGAATGGGCAGGTGAAGAGACCCAGTACTTC.

The V call is TRBV5-1, the J call TRBJ2-3; D gene unclear. CDR1 and CDR2 (germline): SGHRS, YFSETQ. The V gene lost 5 bases and the J gene lost 4 bases, with 11 bases spanning the gap. This CDR3 is built from 13 residues. The CDR3 bases are TGCGCCAGCAGGCCCGAAGGACCAGATACGCAGTATTTT. Its translation: CASRPEGPDTQYF. Using reference TRBV5-1 and TRBJ2-3 for the parts outside the CDR3, the full variable domain is KAGVTQTPRYLIKTRGQQVTLSCSPISGHRSVSWYQQTPGQGLQFLFEYFSETQRNKGNFPGRFSGRQFSNSRSEMNVSTLELGDSALYLCASRPEGPDTQYFGPGTRLTVL.

This clonotype came up a few times. The germline gene is not matched at one end of the junction; a read error may be the cause. V gene TRBV3-1 combines with J gene TRBJ2-7, with D unclear. Germline CDR1 and CDR2: LGHDT and YNNKEL (reference sequence). There are 14 residues in the CDR3. CDR3 DNA sequence: TGTGCCAGCAGCCAAGATCTAGGACCCTACGGGCAGTACTTC. Translating gives CASSQDLGPYGQYF.

This clonotype showed up just a few times. The chain links TRBV9 to TRBJ2-5; 15 bases agree with TRBD2. The CDR3 length is 16 residues. The V gene's germline CDR1 is SGDLS and CDR2 YYNGEE. After removal of 3 bases from V and 2 bases from J, the junction contained 2 bases not matched to a gene. CDR3 region: CASSAGLAGGQETQYF. The CDR3 DNA is TGTGCCAGCAGCGCCGGACTAGCGGGAGGGCAAGAGACCCAGTACTTC.

This clonotype was counted many times. V gene TRBV5-6 combines with J gene TRBJ2-3; 9 nucleotides line up with TRBD1. Per germline, CDR1 SGHDT and CDR2 YYEEEE. The CDR3 has 15 amino acids. V lost 4 bases and J lost 4; bases outside the gene matches: 7. Here the CDR3 reads CASSPRDRVSDTQYF. The CDR3 nucleotides read TGTGCCAGCAGCCCCCGGGACAGGGTGTCAGATACGCAGTATTTT.

This clonotype has at least ten counts. This chain links TRBV4-3 with TRBJ2-1; D is perhaps TRBD1 (5 bases). CDR3 length: 13 amino acids. The V end lost 4 bases, the J end lost 5 bases, and 9 bases lay between the germline ends. Germline assignment: CDR1 LGHNA and CDR2 YSLEER. CDR3 region: CASSRGSNNEQFF. In nucleotides, the CDR3 is TGCGCCAGCAGCCGGGGCAGCAACAATGAGCAGTTCTTC.

The chain links TRBV29-1 to TRBJ1-1; no clear D gene. The CDR3 is made up of 9 amino acids. Deletions cut 2 bases from V and 8 bases from J, with 3 bases between. Germline CDR1 is SQVTM and CDR2 is ANQGSEA. CDR3 in amino acids: CSVEREAFF. The CDR3 DNA reads TGCAGCGTTGAAAGGGAAGCTTTCTTT. Full variable domain (missing parts from reference TRBV29-1 and TRBJ1-1): SAVISQKPSRDICQRGTSLTIQCQVDSQVTMMFWYRQQPGQSLTLIATANQGSEATYESGFVIDKFPISRPNLTFSTLTVSNMSPEDSSIYLCSVEREAFFGQGTRLTVV.

This clonotype occurred a few times. V is TRBV27 and J is TRBJ2-7, with a weak D call TRBD2 (6 bases). This CDR3 comprises 13 residues. Germline CDR1 is MNHEY and CDR2 is SMNVEV (reference sequence). V was clipped by 8 bases and J by 2 bases, with 13 bases between them. In nucleotides, the CDR3 is TGTGCCAGCCGCCGGGGGTTTACCTACGAGCAGTACTTC. Its translation is CASRRGFTYEQYF.

The rearrangement links TRBV20-1 to TRBJ2-1, with 11 nucleotides matching TRBD1. The germline CDR1 and CDR2 sequences are DFQATT and SNEGSKA (reference sequence). The CDR3 is made up of 14 amino acids. With V trimmed by 3 bases and J by 3 bases, 1 base remained unmatched. The CDR3 loop is CSARGQGVYNEQFF. As DNA, the CDR3 is TGCAGTGCTAGGGGACAGGGGGTCTACAATGAGCAGTTCTTC.

The gene calls are TRBV20-1 and TRBJ2-1; 11 bases match TRBD2. Germline V gives CDR1 DFQATT, CDR2 SNEGSKA (reference sequence). The V and J ends lost 1 base and 0 bases, in that order; junction bases with no gene match: 5. CDR3 size: 17 residues. The CDR3 reads CSARGLAGRSSYNEQFF. The CDR3 DNA sequence: TGCAGTGCTAGAGGACTAGCGGGACGAAGCTCCTACAATGAGCAGTTCTTC.

This clonotype came up a few times. The CDR3 DNA reads as TGTGCCAGCAGGACCACAGGGAACAATCAGCCCCAGCATTTT. Amino acid sequence: CASRTTGNNQPQHF. The V and J genes are TRBV12-3 or TRBV12-4 and TRBJ1-5; perhaps TRBD1 as D (6 bases). V was shortened by 6 bases and J by 3 bases, with 12 bases between the two germline ends. CDR3 size: 14 residues.

This clonotype was seen a handful of times. This sequence joins TRBV7-2 and TRBJ2-3, with TRBD2 matching 7 bases. The V and J ends lost 4 bases and 2 bases, in that order; junction bases with no gene match: 6. The CDR3 length is 15 residues. CDR1 is SGHTA and CDR2 is FQGNSA in the germline V gene. CDR3 sequence reads: CASSSTRDYTDTQYF. As DNA, the CDR3 is TGTGCCAGCAGCTCTACACGGGACTACACAGATACGCAGTATTTT.

The chain's CDR3 is CATSDPYLSEQFF. The CDR3 coding sequence is TGTGCCACCAGTGATCCGTATCTGAGTGAGCAGTTCTTC. This rearrangement joins TRBV24-1 to TRBJ2-1; unclear D gene. V lost 3 bases and J lost 9, with 11 bases in between. Per the germline V gene, CDR1 is KGHDR and CDR2 is SFDVKD. The CDR3 is made up of 13 amino acids.

The gene calls are TRBV10-2 and TRBJ1-1; 7 bases align to TRBD1. The CDR3 spans 16 residues. Germline-derived CDR1 and CDR2 are WSHSY and SAAADI. Germline trimming cut 3 bases from V and 1 base from J; bases unmatched to any gene: 8. The chain's CDR3 is CASSEFRGGSNTEAFF. Here the CDR3 DNA reads TGCGCCAGCAGTGAATTTAGAGGGGGCTCGAACACTGAAGCTTTCTTT.

This clonotype came up a few times. The rearrangement links TRBV29-1 to TRBJ1-1; no reliable D call. Trimming cost V 1 base and J 4 bases, with 19 bases left between them. CDR3 length: 16 amino acids. Germline V gives CDR1 SQVTM, CDR2 ANQGSEA. The CDR3 sequence is CSVEGPSLKVSTEAFF. The CDR3 DNA follows: TGCAGCGTTGAAGGTCCCTCGCTGAAGGTGAGCACTGAAGCTTTCTTT.

The chain couples TRBV3-1 to TRBJ1-1, with D uncertain. The CDR3 runs 14 residues. Germline assignment: CDR1 LGHDT and CDR2 YNNKEL (reference sequence). V lost 1 base and J lost 1, with 7 bases in between. CDR3 sequence: CASSQVSGNTEAFF. The CDR3 nucleotides are TGTGCCAGCAGCCAAGTTTCAGGGAACACTGAAGCTTTCTTT.

This clonotype came up many times. This rearrangement joins TRBV29-1 to TRBJ1-2; D gene unclear. The CDR3 is 12 amino acids. V lost 3 bases and J lost 2, with 7 bases in between. The germline V gene encodes CDR1 SQVTM and CDR2 ANQGSEA. The CDR3 loop is CSVDNQNYGYTF. In nucleotides, the CDR3 is TGCAGCGTTGACAACCAAAACTATGGCTACACCTTC.

This clonotype was picked up many times. V usage is TRBV7-3 and J usage is TRBJ1-6, with D possibly matching TRBD1 (6 bases). The CDR3 totals 15 residues. The V end lost 5 bases, the J end lost 2 bases, and 10 bases lay between the germline ends. Germline V CDR1 and CDR2: SGHTA, FQGTGA. In DNA form, the CDR3 reads TGTGCCAGCAGCCCAGGGGTGCCCTATAATTCACCCCTCCACTTT. It codes for CASSPGVPYNSPLHF. The entire variable domain, with the rest obtained from reference TRBV7-3 and TRBJ1-6, is as follows: GAGVSQTPSNKVTEKGKYVELRCDPISGHTALYWYRQSLGQGPEFLIYFQGTGAADDSGLPNDRFFAVRPEGSVSTLKIQRTERGDSAVYLCASSPGVPYNSPLHFGNGTRLTVT.

This clonotype was picked up a small number of times. The V call is TRBV27, the J call TRBJ1-2; D gene uncertain. This CDR3 contains 16 residues. V was cut by 6 bases and J by 4 bases, with 21 bases left in between. Germline CDR1 MNHEY, CDR2 SMNVEV (reference sequence). DNA of the CDR3: TGTGCCAGCAGCCCCTCCGGACTCAAGTCATCCTATGGCTACACCTTC. It specifies CASSPSGLKSSYGYTF.

This clonotype was observed many times. The J gene is TRBJ2-3, the V gene TRBV6-1; weak D call: TRBD1 (6 bases). This CDR3 is built from 13 residues. The germline V gene has CDR1 MNHNS and CDR2 SASEGT. Trimming stripped 6 bases from V and 4 bases from J, with 11 bases between. Here the CDR3 DNA reads TGTGCCAGCAGGAACACAGGGCCAGATACGCAGTATTTT. Translation: CASRNTGPDTQYF.

This clonotype has ten or more counts. The rearrangement uses TRBV5-1 and TRBJ2-1; TRBD2 agrees at 12 bases. The CDR3 is 13 residues long. Per the germline V gene, CDR1 is SGHRS and CDR2 is YFSETQ. The trim removed 5 bases at V and 7 bases at J, leaving 1 base unmatched. The CDR3 bases are TGCGCCAGCAGGCTAGCGGGAGGGAATGAGCAGTTCTTC. This codes for CASRLAGGNEQFF.

This clonotype was seen only a few times. V usage is TRBV5-8 and J usage is TRBJ2-5; the D gene is possibly TRBD2 (6 bases). This CDR3 comprises 14 residues. V shed 0 bases and J shed 5 bases, with 11 bases lying between them. The germline V gene has CDR1 SGHTS and CDR2 YDEGEE. The CDR3, as DNA: TGTGCCAGCAGCTTGGGAGGGGACTTGGAGACCCAGTACTTC. Translation: CASSLGGDLETQYF.

This clonotype was recorded a few times. The chain recombines TRBV20-1 with TRBJ1-5, with D possibly TRBD1 on 5 matching bases. Germline loops: CDR1 DFQATT, CDR2 SNEGSKA (reference sequence). V was cut by 4 bases and J by 0 bases, with 16 bases left in between. The CDR3 contains 16 residues. This CDR3 is CSATRAGRHSNQPQHF. In DNA form, the CDR3 reads TGCAGTGCTACCCGAGCAGGGCGCCATAGCAATCAGCCCCAGCATTTT.